In its sample, the clone carrying this TCR beta chain was seen a few times. This sample is drawn from a study of blood T cell repertoires in COVID-19. Study background: Whether acute or convalescent, the COVID-19 samples came from the United States, Italy and Spain. The analysed material was cDNA or gDNA that came from T cells, B-cell-depleted T cells, or PBMCs.

In the source study's methods: Counts of nucleated cells, estimated from reference gene primer amplification, were obtained. Profiling relied on immunoSEQ multiplex PCR, and the TCRdb table lists in-frame clones only, not all of them. The V and J calls and clone size come from that table; D and trimming were worked out from the DNA. The data hold about 40,000 clones, with 91% observed a single time. Germline CDR1 and CDR2: SGHTA and FQGNSA. V lost 2 bases, J lost 6 bases, and 7 bases stayed unmatched. The length of the CDR3 is 16 residues. This chain connects TRBV7-2 to TRBJ2-2; 9 positions agree with TRBD2. This receptor was taken from a woman aged 25 to 45 in a cohort sampled during active COVID-19. Sequenced sample: peripheral blood. CDR3 nucleotides: TGTGCCAGCAGCTTAAGAACAGCGGGAGGCGCCGGGGAGCTGTTTTTT. As protein: CASSLRTAGGAGELFF.